The entry below gives a single T cell receptor beta chain sequence along with its context. Original handling: Reference gene primer amplification gave nucleated cell count estimates. Assay: immunoSEQ multiplex PCR; the TCRdb copy retains only in-frame clones and omits some. That table supplies the V and J calls and clone size; D and trimming were determined from the DNA. The repertoire consists of some 40,000 clones, with around 73% occurring once and the leading ten covering over 15%. CDR1 is SGHTA and CDR2 is FQGNSA in the germline V gene. The CDR3 is 14 amino acids. V lost 3 bases to trimming and J lost 6 bases, with 12 bases between them. The data derive from a study of blood T cell repertoires in COVID-19. Study summary: Spain, Italy and the United States supplied samples that represented acute and convalescent COVID-19. The analysed material was cDNA or gDNA that came from T cells, B-cell-depleted T cells, or PBMCs.

The TCR comes from an older man with acute or convalescent COVID-19. V gene TRBV7-2 combines with J gene TRBJ1-3; TRBD1 might be the D (6 bases). The sequenced sample was peripheral blood. The CDR3 is CASSFLTGQNTIYF. The DNA for the CDR3 is TGTGCCAGCAGCTTCCTGACAGGACAAAACACCATATATTTT.